The TCR beta chain under discussion was sequenced for a study of OX40 agonist ivuxolimab in advanced cancers. Study-level background: Ivuxolimab was a fully human IgG2 agonistic monoclonal antibody targeting the costimulatory receptor OX40 (CD134). Intravenous ivuxolimab was administered to patients every 2 weeks at six dose levels: 0.01, 0.1, 0.3, 1.5, 3 and 10 mg/kg. Among the roughly 50 dose-escalation patients, approximately 20 had hepatocellular carcinoma, around 15 melanoma, 9 renal cell carcinoma and 9 head and neck cancer. In the dose-escalation cohort, 75% to 85% of patients were male, and the mean age was around 60 years with a range of about 20 to 90. Patients were allowed to have had prior anti-PD-1, anti-PD-L1 or anti-CTLA-4 therapy, and roughly 40% of the dose-escalation patients had been treated with checkpoint inhibitors. Partial responses were achieved by three dose-escalation patients, of whom one had hepatocellular carcinoma and two had cutaneous melanoma. The point of sequencing TCRbeta in the periphery was to test whether ivuxolimab changed TCR sequence diversity and drove clonal T-cell expansion. The monotherapy dose-escalation portion (N of about 57 patients) of the phase I ivuxolimab trial is reported in the paper.

Patients with a history of autoimmune disease or receiving systemic immunosuppression were excluded from the trial. Peripheral blood for TCR sequencing was drawn from every dose cohort at baseline, at cycle 4 day 1 and at cycle 7 day 1. Samples came from an open-label, multicenter, first-in-human phase I dose-escalation trial of ivuxolimab. Adults with locally advanced or metastatic melanoma, renal cell carcinoma, hepatocellular carcinoma or head and neck squamous cell carcinoma were enrolled in the trial. Before TCR sequencing, CD4+ T cells and CD8+ T cells were sorted from peripheral blood as separate populations. Here V drops 0 bases and J drops 9 bases, and the junction holds 14 bases not matched to any gene. The germline V gene encodes CDR1 SGHRS and CDR2 YFSETQ. From cysteine to phenylalanine, the CDR3 is 18 amino acids long. CDR3 DNA only is kept here, 54 bases in frame from base 1. Overall study outcomes, separate from this receptor: Which antigens the clonally expanded peripheral T cells were specific for was not determined. Low levels of normalized T-cell clonal expansion were also seen in some patients who did not respond. After ivuxolimab, expanded clones were on average more numerous among CD8+ T cells than among CD4+ T cells. At doses from 0.1 to 3.0 mg/kg, clonal expansion was seen in both CD4+ and CD8+ blood T cells between baseline and week 6. Partial responders in the 0.1-3.0 mg/kg groups had among the lowest normalized peripheral clonal expansion, especially among CD8+ T cells.

This clone was detected only a few times. Its binding antigen is unknown. The sample holds no much larger clone one base away, and base qualities are not on file. Genomic DNA was extracted from sorted cells for sequencing of the TCRbeta CDR3 region. TCRbeta CDR3 regions were sequenced using the immunoSEQ Assay. Here the immuneACCESS table is served through TCRdb, limited to in-frame sequences with V and J called. Missing clones are a known gap in these copies; in checked studies unresolved V genes cover under half, and the rest lacks a known reason. The sample table contains roughly 60,000 clones; only one count was recorded for around nine tenths of them. Around 0.99% of the sample lies in the top ten.

The sample in question was CD4+ or CD8+ T cells sorted from blood, obtained in a trial of the OX40 agonist ivuxolimab. The rearrangement combines TRBV5-1 with TRBJ2-1; 11 bases in the middle match TRBD2. The sequence derives from an adult with an advanced solid tumor such as melanoma, head and neck, liver or kidney cancer. The CDR3 corresponds to CASSLAISGRAGYGEQFF. The DNA is as follows: TGCGCCAGCAGCTTGGCCATTAGCGGGAGGGCCGGGTATGGTGAGCAGTTCTTC.